What follows are 5 T cell receptor beta chains derived from one specimen sequenced in a study of T cells in Graves' hyperthyroidism and ophthalmopathy. Regions amplified from RNA transcripts were the TCR beta CDR3 regions. HTBI primers were the set used in a first-round RT-PCR of the TCR CDR3. TCRdb re-called the multiplex PCR reads with MiXCR, one entry per CDR3 protein. The table lists around 610,000 distinct CDR3 sequences, about 14% of them singletons, with approximately 4.2% in the top ten. Specimen: blood. The source of these receptors is a woman between 40 and 50 years old with Graves' ophthalmopathy.

This clonotype has just a few counts. The genes are TRBV9 and TRBJ2-2; 10 bases are shared with TRBD2. Germline CDR1 and CDR2: SGDLS and YYNGEE. The trim removed 0 bases at V and 3 bases at J, leaving 5 bases unmatched. The CDR3 contains 17 residues. CDR3 in DNA: TGTGCCAGCAGCGTAGCTCCTAGCGGGAGTCACACCGGGGAGCTGTTTTTT. Its translation: CASSVAPSGSHTGELFF.

This clonotype was picked up many times. V gene TRBV7-9 combines with J gene TRBJ2-3, with D unclear. The CDR3 totals 14 residues. Germline CDR1 and CDR2: SEHNR and FQNEAQ (reference sequence). V lost 5 bases and J 0 bases, leaving 9 bases between the germline ends. The CDR3 spells CASSPMGSTDTQYF. The DNA of the CDR3 is TGTGCCAGCAGCCCCATGGGGAGCACAGATACGCAGTATTTT.

This clonotype was picked up many times. The chain carries TRBV15 and TRBJ2-5; possibly TRBD1 for D (5 bases). CDR3 length: 15 residues. In germline, CDR1 is LNHNV, CDR2 YYDKDF (reference sequence). V shed 0 bases and J shed 4 bases, with 12 bases lying between them. CDR3 DNA: TGTGCCACCAGCAGAGATGCTGGGCAGGGAGAGACCCAGTACTTC. Translating gives CATSRDAGQGETQYF. Full variable domain (outside the CDR3, taken from reference TRBV15 and TRBJ2-5): DAMVIQNPRYQVTQFGKPVTLSCSQTLNHNVMYWYQQKSSQAPKLLFHYYDKDFNNEADTPDNFQSRRPNTSFCFLDIRSPGLGDTAMYLCATSRDAGQGETQYFGPGTRLLVL.

This clonotype was recorded many times. V and J are TRBV6-5 and TRBJ2-7; unclear D gene. V was trimmed by 2 bases and J by 3 bases, leaving 17 bases between them. The CDR3 has 16 residues. Germline V gives CDR1 MNHEY, CDR2 SVGAGI. The CDR3 sequence is CASSYLGPYGLYEQYF. CDR3 sequence (DNA): TGTGCCAGCAGTTACCTAGGGCCCTATGGGCTCTACGAGCAGTACTTC.

This clonotype was found many times. The chain uses TRBV20-1 and TRBJ2-7, with D possibly being TRBD2 (6 bases). Per germline, CDR1 DFQATT and CDR2 SNEGSKA (reference sequence). The CDR3 contains 14 residues. Trimming took 8 bases from V and 6 from J, leaving 23 bases between them. CDR3 sequence reads: CSRGRPGGVREQYF. The CDR3 DNA reads as TGCAGTCGGGGACGGCCAGGAGGGGTTCGCGAGCAGTACTTC.